The rows below give T cell receptor beta chains drawn from one sample of a study of read filtering for tumor transcriptome and immune sequencing. TCRdb used MiXCR to reprocess the reads, holding one entry per CDR3 protein. The sample has some 46,000 distinct CDR3 sequences; around 21% are singletons. The sample was a population of CD138-negative cells sorted from bone marrow. The receptors here all came from a donor at least 40 years old with multiple myeloma. Both conserved end residues are part of each CDR3. The D gene is left open where the match is weak. Where a row states a size, it is once, few, many or the class of an expanded clone; other rows omit it.

clone_size	d_call	v_call	cdr3_length	j_call	cdr3_aa	cdr3_nt
many	TRBD2	TRBV12-3/TRBV12-4	15	TRBJ2-2	CASSSSGSGTGELFF	TGTGCCAGCAGTTCGAGCGGGAGTGGCACCGGGGAGCTGTTTTTT
many	TRBD1	TRBV28	16	TRBJ1-5	CASSTSDRGRGQPQHF	TGTGCCAGCAGTACCTCGGACAGGGGTAGGGGCCAGCCCCAGCATTTT
many	-	TRBV7-8	13	TRBJ2-1	CASSLAGGGGQFF	TGTGCCAGCAGCTTAGCGGGAGGGGGGGGGCAGTTCTTC
many	TRBD2	TRBV12-3/TRBV12-4	15	TRBJ2-1	CASSHTSGSYNEQFF	TGTGCCAGCAGCCATACTAGCGGCTCCTACAATGAGCAGTTCTTC
few	-	TRBV7-9	14	TRBJ2-1	CASSLAFGAGEQFF	TGTGCCAGCAGCTTAGCGTTTGGCGCGGGTGAGCAGTTCTTC
many	-	TRBV2	13	TRBJ2-4	CASSGLAKNIQYF	TGTGCCAGCAGTGGACTTGCCAAAAACATTCAGTACTTC
few	-	TRBV4-2	16	TRBJ2-1	CASSQGGGGAYNEQFF	TGTGCCAGCAGCCAAGGGGGGGGGGGCGCCTACAATGAGCAGTTCTTC
many	-	TRBV5-1	14	TRBJ1-1	CASSPGTMNTEAFF	TGCGCCAGCAGCCCAGGGACGATGAACACTGAAGCTTTCTTT
many	TRBD1	TRBV4-1	13	TRBJ1-6	CASSQGTGSRLHF	TGCGCCAGCAGCCAAGGGACAGGGTCGCGCCTCCACTTT
many	-	TRBV20-1	15	TRBJ2-3	CSARDRDGSTDTQYF	TGCAGTGCTAGAGATCGGGACGGGAGCACAGATACGCAGTATTTT
-	-	TRBV5-1	14	TRBJ1-3	CASSLGATWDTIYF	TGCGCCAGCAGCTTGGGAGCCACCTGGGACACCATATATTTT
many	-	TRBV12-3/TRBV12-4	14	TRBJ2-5	CASRLRGGQETQYF	TGTGCCAGCAGGCTCAGGGGTGGGCAAGAGACCCAGTACTTC
many	TRBD2	TRBV7-9	15	TRBJ2-5	CASSPFGTSIETQYF	TGTGCCAGCAGCCCCTTCGGGACTAGTATTGAGACCCAGTACTTC
few	TRBD2	TRBV28	15	TRBJ2-7	CASSQIAGGSYEQYF	TGTGCCAGCAGTCAGATAGCGGGGGGCTCCTACGAGCAGTACTTC
many	-	TRBV5-5	14	TRBJ2-7	CASSLLPGGYEQYF	TGTGCCAGCAGCTTACTTCCGGGTGGCTACGAGCAGTACTTC
many	-	TRBV29-1	12	TRBJ2-2	CSVMGAAGELFF	TGCAGCGTTATGGGGGCGGCCGGGGAGCTGTTTTTT
many	-	TRBV20-1	17	TRBJ2-2	CSARSGADQPNTGELFF	TGCAGTGCTAGATCGGGGGCAGACCAACCGAACACCGGGGAGCTGTTTTTT
few	TRBD1	TRBV7-9	16	TRBJ1-5	CASSLGTGGYNQPQHF	TGTGCCAGCAGCTTAGGGACAGGGGGCTACAATCAGCCCCAGCATTTT
many	-	TRBV12-3/TRBV12-4	12	TRBJ1-1	CASRKQGTEAFF	TGTGCCAGCAGAAAACAGGGAACTGAAGCTTTCTTT
few	TRBD2	TRBV6-2/TRBV6-3	16	TRBJ2-7	CASSTDPSGSIYEQYF	TGTGCCAGCAGTACGGACCCTAGCGGGAGCATCTACGAGCAGTACTTC
-	TRBD1	TRBV6-2/TRBV6-3	16	TRBJ2-7	CASGYSRDRGLYEQYF	TGTGCCAGCGGTTACTCCCGGGACAGGGGGCTGTACGAGCAGTACTTC
many	TRBD2	TRBV3-1	15	TRBJ2-7	CASSQTSGRAYEQYF	TGTGCCAGCAGCCAAACCAGCGGGAGGGCCTACGAGCAGTACTTC
many	-	TRBV12-5	12	TRBJ1-1	CASGLVGTEAFF	TGTGCTAGTGGTTTGGTTGGCACTGAAGCTTTCTTT
-	TRBD1	TRBV7-6	15	TRBJ2-5	CASRGGQGPQETQYF	TGTGCTAGCAGAGGCGGACAGGGGCCCCAAGAGACCCAGTACTTC
many	TRBD2	TRBV7-2	15	TRBJ2-1	CASSLVSGGYNEQFF	TGTGCCAGCAGCTTAGTTAGCGGGGGTTACAATGAGCAGTTCTTC
many	TRBD2	TRBV2	15	TRBJ2-1	CASSEDAGGNDEQFF	TGTGCCAGCAGTGAGGACGCGGGAGGCAACGATGAGCAGTTCTTC
many	-	TRBV7-9	15	TRBJ2-1	CASSLFSGGYNEQFF	TGTGCCAGCAGCTTATTTTCAGGAGGCTACAATGAGCAGTTCTTC
many	-	TRBV11-3	13	TRBJ1-1	CASSLGTGTEAFF	TGTGCCAGCAGCTTAGGGACGGGCACTGAAGCTTTCTTT
many	-	TRBV10-2	13	TRBJ2-2	CATTPTGPGELFF	TGCGCCACTACTCCAACGGGGCCCGGGGAGCTGTTTTTT
many	-	TRBV5-1	15	TRBJ2-2	CASSFGSANTGELFF	TGCGCCAGCAGCTTTGGCAGCGCGAACACCGGGGAGCTGTTTTTT
many	TRBD2	TRBV7-2	16	TRBJ2-3	CASSLAGLAVTDTQYF	TGTGCCAGCAGCTTAGCCGGGCTAGCGGTCACAGATACGCAGTATTTT
few	TRBD1	TRBV5-1	17	TRBJ2-7	CASTIGGRHRGRYEQYF	TGCGCCAGCACAATTGGGGGCCGACACAGGGGGCGGTACGAGCAGTACTTC
many	TRBD2	TRBV20-1	19	TRBJ2-1	CSVRAEGLAYYSSYNEQFF	TGCAGTGTCCGGGCTGAGGGACTAGCGTACTACAGCTCCTACAATGAGCAGTTCTTC
few	-	TRBV20-1	11	TRBJ2-7	CSARGTVKQYF	TGCAGTGCTAGAGGGACAGTTAAGCAGTACTTC
many	-	TRBV27	14	TRBJ2-7	CASSLALSSYEQYF	TGTGCCAGCAGTTTGGCGCTGAGCTCCTACGAGCAGTACTTC
many	-	TRBV19	13	TRBJ1-1	CASSILQDTEAFF	TGTGCCAGTAGTATACTACAAGACACTGAAGCTTTCTTT
few	-	TRBV25-1	13	TRBJ1-1	CASSDLDRNEAFF	TGTGCCAGCAGTGACCTAGACAGGAATGAAGCTTTCTTT
many	-	TRBV3-1	11	TRBJ2-3	CASLSADTQYF	TGTGCCAGCCTCTCCGCAGATACGCAGTATTTT
many	-	TRBV20-1	13	TRBJ1-1	CSARVLSTTEAFF	TGCAGTGCTAGAGTCCTGAGTACTACTGAAGCTTTCTTT
-	-	TRBV2	16	TRBJ2-1	CASREEMTGADNEQFF	TGTGCCAGCAGGGAAGAGATGACGGGAGCGGACAATGAGCAGTTCTTC
many	-	TRBV29-1	14	TRBJ1-1	CSVAVTGTNTEAFF	TGCAGCGTTGCGGTTACAGGGACGAACACTGAAGCTTTCTTT
many	-	TRBV30	16	TRBJ1-4	CAWSRYESAANEKLFF	TGTGCCTGGAGCCGATACGAGTCAGCGGCTAATGAAAAACTGTTTTTT
few	TRBD2	TRBV20-1	16	TRBJ2-7	CSAARAGGPTFDEQYF	TGCAGTGCAGCACGGGCGGGAGGGCCTACTTTCGACGAGCAGTACTTC
many	TRBD1	TRBV7-8	14	TRBJ2-7	CASSLEGAGDEQYF	TGTGCCAGCAGCTTAGAGGGGGCCGGGGACGAGCAGTACTTC
many	-	TRBV7-8	15	TRBJ2-7	CASSLGQGRSYEQYF	TGTGCCAGCAGCTTAGGGCAGGGCCGCTCCTACGAGCAGTACTTC
-	TRBD2	TRBV7-2	17	TRBJ2-1	CASRSPSGKFSYNEQFF	TGTGCCAGCCGCTCTCCTAGCGGGAAATTCTCTTATAATGAGCAGTTCTTC
many	TRBD2	TRBV28	15	TRBJ2-1	CASSSPGLADNEQFF	TGTGCCAGCAGTTCGCCGGGACTAGCGGACAATGAGCAGTTCTTC
many	-	TRBV9	15	TRBJ2-1	CASSVGRNSYNEQFF	TGTGCCAGCAGCGTAGGGCGGAACTCCTACAATGAGCAGTTCTTC
-	TRBD2	TRBV2	17	TRBJ2-1	CASSLAGGQETYNEQFF	TGTGCCAGTTCACTAGCGGGAGGTCAAGAAACCTACAATGAGCAGTTCTTC
large	TRBD2	TRBV28	14	TRBJ2-7	CASSPLAGDYEQYF	TGTGCCAGCAGTCCCCTAGCGGGCGACTACGAGCAGTACTTC
-	TRBD2	TRBV13	16	TRBJ2-1	CASSLGLASGGNEQFF	TGTGCCAGCAGCTTAGGCTTGGCTAGCGGGGGCAATGAGCAGTTCTTC
many	TRBD1	TRBV12-3/TRBV12-4	14	TRBJ1-1	CASRQRQGATEAFF	TGTGCCAGCAGACAACGACAGGGGGCGACTGAAGCTTTCTTT
many	TRBD2	TRBV2	16	TRBJ2-7	CASSDISREKGYEQYF	TGTGCCAGCAGTGACATTTCGCGGGAGAAGGGCTACGAGCAGTACTTC
-	-	TRBV12-3/TRBV12-4	13	TRBJ2-3	CASSLDSTDTQYF	TGTGCCAGCAGCCTAGACTCCACAGATACGCAGTATTTT
-	TRBD1	TRBV11-2	20	TRBJ2-4	CASSLPIDREVGAAKNIQYF	TGTGCCAGCAGCTTGCCCATCGACAGGGAAGTCGGGGCGGCCAAAAACATTCAGTACTTC
-	-	TRBV29-1	13	TRBJ1-3	CSVAVGAGNTIYF	TGCAGCGTTGCTGTGGGGGCAGGAAACACCATATATTTT